This entry features one TCR beta chain sequence. These data are taken from a study of T-cell reconstitution after alpha-beta-depleted transplantation in children. This CDR3 contains 15 residues. Germline CDR1 is SGHTA and CDR2 is FQGTGA. Trimming left V 0 bases short and J 1 base short, with 9 bases between. TCRbeta library construction was performed incorporating unique molecular identifiers. A single record per CDR3 protein comes from TCRdb applying MiXCR to the PCR reads. In the table there are some 500,000 distinct CDR3 sequences, 18% of which are singletons. The clonotype originates from a human donor who donated a stem cell graft to a child with acute lymphoblastic leukemia. Material: PBMCs from the stem cell graft donor, obtained from the stem cell graft. The J gene is TRBJ1-1, the V gene TRBV7-3, with D uncertain. CDR3 DNA sequence: TGTGCCAGCAGCTTAACCTTGGAGGAGAACACTGAAGCTTTCTTT. The encoded protein is CASSLTLEENTEAFF.